This passage covers 12 T cell receptor beta chains from one sample sequenced in a study of blood T cell repertoires in COVID-19 (dated by TCRdb to about 2020). The method behind the library was the immunoSEQ multiplex PCR assay. The source is immuneACCESS, and TCRdb retained only in-frame sequences with V and J called. Part of the clones is not carried over; for the studies checked, unresolved V genes explain less than half of this, and the remainder is unexplained. Within this sample are about 270,000 clones, with less than 90% of them counted one time only. The ten largest make up about 12% of the sample. Sequenced input: peripheral blood. The receptors come from a woman aged 25 to 39 with COVID-19, enrolled during active disease.

The chain carries TRBV19 and TRBJ1-1; 9 bases agree with TRBD1. Losses at the gene ends were 5 bases for V and 1 base for J; bases not matched to a gene: 8. The germline V gene has CDR1 LNHDA and CDR2 SQIVND (reference sequence). The CDR3 loop spans 16 amino acids. CDR3 amino acids: CASSLTGGARNTEAFF. The CDR3 bases are TGTGCCAGTAGTTTAACAGGGGGCGCGAGGAACACTGAAGCTTTCTTT.

The chain employs TRBV7-9 and TRBJ1-4; 7 nucleotides line up with TRBD1. CDR3 length: 14 amino acids. The germline gives CDR1 SEHNR, CDR2 FQNEAQ (reference sequence). Unmatched junction bases numbered 7, after V lost 5 bases and J lost 7 bases. The CDR3 reads CASSAGGEGEKLFF. As DNA, the CDR3 is TGTGCCAGCAGCGCAGGGGGAGAGGGTGAAAAACTGTTTTTT.

This chain uses TRBV6-5 with TRBJ1-6; D is perhaps TRBD1 (6 bases). Trimming took 2 bases from V and 9 from J, leaving 14 bases between them. Germline CDR1 and CDR2: MNHEY and SVGAGI. There are 15 residues in the CDR3. CDR3 sequence: CASSYRTLRGSPLHF. The CDR3 DNA follows: TGTGCCAGCAGTTACAGGACCCTCAGGGGTTCACCCCTCCACTTT.

This chain uses TRBV5-4 with TRBJ2-3; TRBD2 matches at 7 bases. This CDR3 is built from 15 residues. The junction had 9 bases not matched to a gene; V was cut back by 4 bases and J by 4 bases. CDR1 and CDR2 from the germline V gene are SGHNT and YYREEE (reference sequence). This CDR3 reads CASSRGGGVSDTQYF. CDR3 bases: TGTGCCAGCAGCCGCGGTGGGGGGGTTTCAGATACGCAGTATTTT.

This chain joins TRBV5-4 and TRBJ2-1; 12 bases are a match to TRBD2. Germline values: CDR1 SGHNT, CDR2 YYREEE (reference sequence). This CDR3 has 15 amino acids. With V trimmed by 2 bases and J by 7 bases, 4 bases remained unmatched. Here the CDR3 reads CASSFLAGGANEQFF. CDR3 sequence (DNA): TGTGCCAGCAGCTTTCTAGCGGGGGGGGCAAATGAGCAGTTCTTC.

The CDR3 loop reads CASSSGNTEAFF. The CDR3 DNA reads as TGTGCCAGCAGTTCAGGGAACACTGAAGCTTTCTTT. The gene calls are TRBV12-3 or TRBV12-4 and TRBJ1-1, with D unclear. The CDR3 is made up of 12 amino acids. V gave up 4 bases and J gave up 1 base, with 4 bases separating them.

The rearrangement uses TRBV3-1 (or the pseudogene TRBV3-2) and TRBJ2-3; D not certain. CDR1 and CDR2 from the germline V gene are LGHDT and YNNKEL (reference sequence). V lost 0 bases and J lost 0, with 13 bases in between. The CDR3 extends over 17 amino acids. The CDR3 nucleotides read TGTGCCAGCAGCCAAGATAAAACATCCCTTAGCACAGATACGCAGTATTTT. Protein: CASSQDKTSLSTDTQYF.

In DNA, the CDR3 is TGTGCCAGTAGTACCACGATGGGACTAGCGGGGTTCAATGAGCAGTTCTTC. Its protein is CASSTTMGLAGFNEQFF. The chain carries TRBV19 and TRBJ2-1, with TRBD2 identical over 13 bases. In germline, CDR1 is LNHDA, CDR2 SQIVND (reference sequence). This CDR3 contains 17 residues. Trimming at V came to 4 bases and at J to 6 bases, leaving 9 bases not matched to a gene.

The CDR3 region is CASSDGGSYNEQFF. The CDR3 nucleotides read TGCGCCAGCAGTGACGGGGGGTCCTACAATGAGCAGTTCTTC. The chain combines TRBV10-1 with TRBJ2-1; TRBD2 agrees at 7 bases. The CDR3 runs 14 residues. The germline V gene has CDR1 WNHNN and CDR2 SYGVQD (reference sequence). Trimming removed 3 bases from V and 1 base from J; junction bases left unmatched: 0.

This chain joins TRBV6-5 and TRBJ2-1, with a possible D match to TRBD2 (6 bases). Trimming removed 4 bases at V and 4 bases at J, with 14 bases between. This CDR3 is built from 15 residues. In germline, CDR1 is MNHEY, CDR2 SVGAGI. The DNA for the CDR3 is TGTGCCAGCAGTTTTTCCGGGACTCCGTACAATGAGCAGTTCTTC. Protein sequence: CASSFSGTPYNEQFF.

The chain employs TRBV11-3 and TRBJ1-1; no clear D gene. Trimming removed 1 base from V and 9 bases from J, with 12 bases in between. The germline V gene encodes CDR1 SGHNT and CDR2 YENEEA. The CDR3 loop spans 13 amino acids. CDR3 region: CASSLGRRSQAFF. CDR3 coding DNA: TGTGCCAGCAGCTTAGGTCGGAGAAGTCAAGCTTTCTTT.

The rearrangement joins TRBV19 to TRBJ1-4; TRBD1 aligns across 7 bases. The CDR3 has 14 amino acids. Trimming at V came to 1 base and at J to 12 bases, leaving 8 bases not matched to a gene. The germline CDR1 and CDR2 sequences are LNHDA and SQIVND (reference sequence). CDR3: CASSIAGGGGELFF. The CDR3 DNA reads TGTGCCAGTAGTATAGCAGGGGGAGGTGGGGAACTGTTTTTT.